The entry that follows covers one T cell receptor (beta chain) sequence. Germline V gene sequence: CDR1 MNHNY, CDR2 SVGAGI (reference sequence). The CDR3 is 11 amino acids. The V gene end was trimmed by 5 bases and the J gene end by 11 bases; junction bases not matched to a gene: 2. Enrolment of Seattle patients took place during active infection, and they were followed longitudinally. The sample belongs to a study of blood T cell repertoires in COVID-19. The overall study: Samples taken during acute and convalescent COVID-19 were collected in the United States, Italy and Spain. PBMCs, B-cell-depleted T cells, or T cells provided the cDNA or gDNA that made up the material.

In the source study's methods: Reference gene primer amplification gave estimated nucleated cell counts. Repertoires were generated with immunoSEQ multiplex PCR, while TCRdb's copy carries only in-frame clones and drops some. V and J calls and clone size are those listed in that table; D and trimming were worked out from the DNA. The data show a few hundred thousand clones, 89% seen once. Source material: peripheral blood. The chain carries TRBV6-6 and TRBJ1-5; 8 positions agree with TRBD1. This TCR derives from a woman in her thirties with COVID-19, enrolled during active disease. Here the CDR3 reads CASSLDRAQHF. CDR3 bases: TGTGCCAGCAGTCTGGACAGGGCCCAGCATTTT.